The source of this TCR beta chain is a study of Graves' ophthalmopathy and Graves' hyperthyroidism (dated by TCRdb to 2017 to 2018). Background for the entire study: Peripheral blood was collected at initial diagnosis, before any treatment. The study used signatures of the TCR beta repertoire to tell Graves' ophthalmopathy apart from Graves' hyperthyroidism and to predict which patients would progress to ophthalmopathy. In total, around 130 blood samples were TCR-sequenced: roughly 45 ophthalmopathy, 80 or so hyperthyroidism and some 17 hyperthyroidism-to-ophthalmopathy patients. To explore V-J signatures that separate ophthalmopathy from hyperthyroidism, a discovery set of fewer than 110 patients was enrolled, consisting of 43 with ophthalmopathy and fewer than 60 with stable hyperthyroidism. An independent validation cohort comprised some 19 hyperthyroidism patients and 15 to 17 patients who later progressed from hyperthyroidism to ophthalmopathy. T-cell repertoires of thyroid tissue and blood were compared in more than five hyperthyroidism patients. After sampling, hyperthyroidism patients received methimazole starting at 30 mg daily, and ophthalmopathy patients received high-dose intravenous methylprednisolone. Overall study outcomes, separate from this receptor: Sample size was not predetermined statistically, and investigators were not blinded to group allocation. In validation, the model predicted ophthalmopathy progression with less than 71% sensitivity and 72.22% specificity; roughly eleven predicted patients were CT-confirmed with GO in a median of approximately six months. The 13-signature model separated ophthalmopathy from stable hyperthyroidism with roughly 88% sensitivity and around 84% specificity in cross-validation, and 80%/75% in the test set. Most expanded thyroid clonotypes with a frequency above 0.001 also appeared in blood, which suggests that blood repertoires may reflect the immune response in the thyroid.

CDR1 and CDR2 are read off the germline V gene as SQVTM and ANQGSEA. Taken from cysteine to phenylalanine, the CDR3 has 16 residues. Only CDR3 DNA remains: 48 bases, in frame from the first base. For this chain, trimming is 7 bases at the V end and 1 base at the J end, and the number of junction bases without a gene match is 12. Ophthalmopathy patients were characterized by moderately to severely active disease, a Clinical Activity Score of at least 3, a NOSPECS grade of at least 4, and a disease duration under 3 months. Patients with other autoimmune diseases, uncontrolled infections, pregnancy or lactation were excluded from the study. Clinical symptoms, serum thyroxine, TRAb, thyroid ultrasound and orbital computed tomography formed the basis of the diagnosis. PBMCs were isolated from roughly 10 ml of fresh peripheral blood by Ficoll-Paque density gradient centrifugation. Total RNA was extracted with Trizol reagent and quality-checked on an Agilent 2100 Bioanalyzer.

This clonotype was detected many times. Its antigen is currently not known. There are no base qualities to consult, and no much larger clone falls within one base. For repertoire sequencing, the TCR beta CDR3 regions were amplified from RNA transcripts. HTBI primers and the Qiagen OneStep RT-PCR kit were used in a first-round RT-PCR, which was followed by a second-round multiplex PCR, size selection and purification. The libraries underwent paired-end sequencing with 100 bp reads on an Illumina HiSeq2000. Turning to the authors' computational methods: SOAPnuke was used for read processing, and reads with adapters, uncalled bases, a mean Phred below 15, or no exact constant-primer or identifier match were discarded. High-quality paired reads were merged with COPE v1.2.5. Clonotypes were defined as unique nucleotide sequences and were aligned to IMGT TRB V, D and J references using MiTCR v1.1. The analysis was limited to V-J combinations with a frequency above 0.0001, which together covered 99% to 99.2% of the repertoires. A TCR clonal expansion and chaos score per V-J combination was defined as the ratio of F50 clonal expansion to chaos observed in the TCRdist matrix. Welch's t-statistics and random forest were used to reduce features to about 14 V-J combinations, which were fed into a naive Bayes classifier. Thyroid-blood repertoire similarity was quantified with the Morisita-Horn index. In-frame beta chains were kept once TCRdb had trimmed the public reads at Q25 with fastp and called clones with MiXCR. One record per CDR3 amino acid sequence lists the most common genes and DNA. TCRdb's processing, not the study's, gives the V and J calls here. Counted in this sample were hundreds of thousands of distinct CDR3 sequences; roughly 41% of them appeared once. The ten largest clones represent 44% of the sample.

This clonotype originated in an adult man with Graves' ophthalmopathy. Sequencing was performed on peripheral blood. This chain is built from TRBV29-1 and TRBJ1-3; 8 central bases correspond to TRBD1. DNA sequence: TGCAGCGCTTGGGACAGGAGACATTTATCTGGAAACACCATATATTTT. It translates to CSAWDRRHLSGNTIYF.